This T cell receptor (beta chain) appears in the sequencing data of a study of cytomegalovirus exposure and HLA in healthy donors. General study findings and limits: In a later analysis, TCR beta V- and J-gene trimming showed a link to a missense DCLRE1C variant.

On this clone: No antigen is known for it.

The CDR3 covers 13 residues. The germline gives CDR1 ENHRY, CDR2 SYGVKD. With 6 bases removed from V and 12 bases from J, the gap between germline ends came to 17 bases. PCR was performed using 60 Vbeta and 13 Jbeta primers. The protocol was immunoSEQ multiplex PCR, while the TCRdb copy is restricted to in-frame clones and leaves out a portion. The repertoire has 150,000 to 250,000 clones, almost 85% of them found once; the top ten carry 2.3%. This rearrangement joins TRBV10-3 to TRBJ1-4, with D tentatively TRBD1 (5 bases). The TCR originated in a woman aged 45-59 years in good health and CMV-seronegative. Sequencing was performed on PBMCs. The CDR3 bases are TGTGCCATCAGAGATGGAAGGGGTGATGAACTGTTTTTT. This encodes CAIRDGRGDELFF.